Each of the 19 T cell receptor beta chains below was sequenced from the same sample in a study of Tregs in tolerant kidney transplant recipients. Only in-frame clones appear in the TCRdb table, and some are missing; sequencing was by immunoSEQ multiplex PCR. In the table there are about 120,000 clones, 92% of which are singletons. The sample was CD4+ T cells from blood. Source of these receptors: a human donor in good health.

The J gene is TRBJ1-1, the V gene TRBV15; TRBD1 is a possible D gene (6 bases). Trimming left V 2 bases short and J 7 bases short, with 17 bases between. The CDR3 is made up of 15 amino acids. CDR1 and CDR2 (germline): LNHNV, YYDKDF (reference sequence). The CDR3 region is CATSRSGGLGDEAFF. CDR3 bases: TGTGCCACCAGCAGATCTGGGGGCCTGGGTGATGAAGCTTTCTTT.

This chain links TRBV6-1 with TRBJ1-5, with a tentative D call TRBD1 (6 bases). Trimming shortened V by 6 bases and J by 6 bases, and 12 bases separated the two germline ends. This CDR3 is 13 amino acids long. Germline V gene data show CDR1 as MNHNS and CDR2 as SASEGT. CDR3 nucleotide sequence: TGTGCCAGCAGAGGGGGGCCGGGTCAGCCCCAGCATTTT. Translating gives CASRGGPGQPQHF.

The chain joins TRBV7-2 to TRBJ2-5, with D perhaps TRBD1 (6 bases). V was shortened by 5 bases and J by 10 bases, with 20 bases between the two germline ends. This CDR3 spans 14 amino acids. Germline V CDR1 and CDR2: SGHTA, FQGNSA. For the CDR3, the DNA is TGTGCCAGCAGCCTAATGCGGACAGCTCGGGTCCAGTACTTC. Translating it yields CASSLMRTARVQYF.

This clone was seen once. This chain connects TRBV5-4 to TRBJ2-5, with 9 bases that match TRBD2. The CDR3 loop spans 16 amino acids. CDR1 and CDR2 from the germline V gene are SGHNT and YYREEE (reference sequence). V dropped 2 bases and J dropped 4; count of bases not matched to a gene: 9. CDR3 region: CASSFYKGLAGETQYF. The CDR3 DNA reads as TGTGCCAGCAGCTTCTACAAGGGACTAGCAGGAGAGACCCAGTACTTC.

The V call is TRBV7-6, the J call TRBJ2-2; 12 bases match TRBD1. Trimming at V came to 5 bases and at J to 7 bases, leaving 2 bases not matched to a gene. Germline lookup yields CDR1 SGHVS and CDR2 FNYEAQ. The CDR3 sequence is 14 residues long. The CDR3 protein is CASSRDRGLGELFF. The CDR3, as DNA: TGTGCCAGCAGCCGGGACAGGGGGCTCGGGGAGCTGTTTTTT.

The chain couples TRBV7-9 to TRBJ1-1, with D maybe TRBD1 (6 bases). V lost 0 bases and J 5 bases, leaving 13 bases between the germline ends. CDR1 SEHNR and CDR2 FQNEAQ come from the germline V gene (reference sequence). The CDR3 is 15 amino acids. CDR3 sequence: CASSLAPGGFTEAFF. DNA for the CDR3: TGTGCCAGCAGCTTAGCGCCCGGGGGCTTTACTGAAGCTTTCTTT. Full variable domain (remainder filled in from reference TRBV7-9 and TRBJ1-1): DTGVSQNPRHKITKRGQNVTFRCDPISEHNRLYWYRQTLGQGPEFLTYFQNEAQLEKSRLLSDRFSAERPKGSFSTLEIQRTEQGDSAMYLCASSLAPGGFTEAFFGQGTRLTVV.

Remarks on this clone: The sample carries other DNA sequences with the same CDR3. The chain uses TRBV2 and TRBJ2-7; D is undetermined. CDR3 length: 12 residues. Between the trimmed V and J ends, which lost 5 bases and 4 bases, there was a span of 9 bases. Germline CDR1 is SNHLY and CDR2 is FYNNEI. CDR3: CASSRTGYEQYF. The CDR3 DNA reads TGTGCCAGCAGTAGGACCGGGTACGAGCAGTACTTC.

This chain links TRBV7-9 with TRBJ2-3; maybe TRBD2 (6 bases). The CDR3 runs to 15 residues. Between the trimmed V and J ends, which lost 1 base and 4 bases, there was a span of 12 bases. From germline, CDR1 is SEHNR and CDR2 FQNEAQ (reference sequence). The CDR3 here is CASSLGTGTSDTQYF. The CDR3 bases are TGTGCCAGCAGCTTAGGCACCGGGACTTCAGATACGCAGTATTTT.

The CDR3 nucleotides read TGCGCCAGCAGCTTGGGCCTGACAGGGCTCCCCTACGAGCAGTACTTC. Encoded protein: CASSLGLTGLPYEQYF. This chain connects TRBV5-1 to TRBJ2-7, with 7 nucleotides matching TRBD1. Germline trimming cut 0 bases from V and 2 bases from J; bases unmatched to any gene: 8. Looked up from germline, CDR1 is SGHRS and CDR2 is YFSETQ. The CDR3 consists of 16 residues.

The chain links TRBV18 to TRBJ1-1; D gene unclear. V was cut by 0 bases and J by 1 base, with 9 bases left in between. The germline gives CDR1 KGHSH, CDR2 LQKENI. This CDR3 has 15 residues. The CDR3 is CASSPPWTRNTEAFF. CDR3 in DNA: TGTGCCAGCTCACCACCCTGGACCCGGAACACTGAAGCTTTCTTT.

J is TRBJ2-2 and V is TRBV2; 7 bases align to TRBD2. The CDR3 totals 15 residues. Germline V gene sequence: CDR1 SNHLY, CDR2 FYNNEI. V shed 2 bases and J 5 bases; nucleotides not matched to a gene: 5. CDR3 bases: TGTGCCAGCAGTGAACGGGAGGTCAATACCGGGGAGCTGTTTTTT. Translating gives CASSEREVNTGELFF.

Turning to this clone: Relative to the germline gene, one junction end is altered; a read error may explain this. Additional DNA sequences in this sample encode the identical CDR3. The rearrangement joins TRBV6-6 to TRBJ2-7; D might be TRBD1 (6 bases). The germline V gene encodes CDR1 MNHNY and CDR2 SVGAGI (reference sequence). There are 14 residues in the CDR3. The CDR3 nucleotides are TGTGCCAGCAGTGTGACAGGATTCACCTACGAGCAGTACTTT. It specifies CASSVTGFTYEQYF.

The chain uses TRBV11-1 and TRBJ2-3, with 9 bases matching TRBD2. Losses at the gene ends were 2 bases for V and 3 bases for J; bases not matched to a gene: 3. In germline, CDR1 is SGHAT, CDR2 FQDESV (reference sequence). CDR3 length equals 15 residues. The CDR3 loop is CASSLWREGTDTQYF. In DNA, the CDR3 is TGTGCCAGCAGCTTATGGCGGGAGGGTACAGATACGCAGTATTTT.

The rearrangement uses TRBV7-9 and TRBJ1-2; no reliable D call. CDR1 is SEHNR, CDR2 FQNEAQ, per germline (reference sequence). The length of the CDR3 is 11 residues. V was pared by 9 bases and J by 4 bases, with 9 bases between. DNA of the CDR3: TGTGCCAGTGCGGGCTCCTATGGCTACACCTTC. As protein: CASAGSYGYTF.

The genes are TRBV6-5 and TRBJ1-5; TRBD1 agrees at 7 bases. J lost 5 bases, V lost 2 bases, and 3 bases had no gene match. Germline-derived CDR1 and CDR2 are MNHEY and SVGAGI. This CDR3 contains 14 residues. The CDR3 nucleotides are TGTGCCAGCAGTTACCATCAGGGGGATCAGCCCCAGCATTTT. Amino acid sequence: CASSYHQGDQPQHF.

The genes are TRBV7-8 and TRBJ2-1; 10 nucleotides align to TRBD2. The germline CDR1 and CDR2 sequences are SGHVS and FQNEAQ. V shed 1 base, J shed 8 bases, and the junction held 11 bases outside the gene matches. The CDR3 has 17 residues. The CDR3 region is CASSLVGLADWYDEQFF. In nucleotides, the CDR3 is TGTGCCAGCAGCTTAGTCGGACTAGCGGACTGGTACGATGAGCAGTTCTTC.

Only a few counts were recorded for this clone. The rearrangement uses TRBV13 and TRBJ2-4, with D possibly being TRBD1 (6 bases). The CDR3 has 16 amino acids. CDR1 and CDR2 (germline): PRHDT, FYEKMQ (reference sequence). V lost 1 base and J lost 3, with 13 bases in between. CDR3 sequence (DNA): TGTGCCAGCAGCTTAGCCACAGGGCCCCTCAAAAACATTCAGTACTTC. Residues: CASSLATGPLKNIQYF. Combining the CDR3 with reference TRBV13 and TRBJ2-4 gives the whole variable domain AAGVIQSPRHLIKEKRETATLKCYPIPRHDTVYWYQQGPGQDPQFLISFYEKMQSDKGSIPDRFSAQQFSDYHSELNMSSLELGDSALYFCASSLATGPLKNIQYFGAGTRLSVL.

The V gene is TRBV6-6, the J gene TRBJ2-1, with 8 bases aligning to TRBD1. With 6 bases clipped from V and 4 bases from J, the junction kept 5 bases outside the gene matches. Germline assignment: CDR1 MNHNY and CDR2 SVGAGI (reference sequence). This CDR3 is built from 14 residues. CDR3 loop: CASSAGQGYNEQFF. CDR3 DNA: TGTGCCAGCAGCGCCGGACAGGGATACAATGAGCAGTTCTTC.

This rearrangement joins TRBV5-1 to TRBJ1-1; unclear D gene. The germline V gene has CDR1 SGHRS and CDR2 YFSETQ. V dropped 4 bases and J dropped 4 bases, with 11 bases sitting between them. CDR3 length: 13 residues. CDR3 bases: TGCGCCAGCAGCCCATCAGTCGGCACTGAAGCTTTCTTT. Translating it yields CASSPSVGTEAFF.